This T cell receptor (beta chain) was sequenced during a study of shared clonotypes between healthy human individuals. Study-wide findings and caveats: Tissues were not sampled, only blood, and their repertoires likely differ.

Comments on this clone: Its matching antigen is unknown.

Trimming took off 5 bases at V and 1 base at J, with 8 bases between the two ends. Germline lookup yields CDR1 SGHTA and CDR2 FQGTGA. The CDR3 is 14 residues long. Each PCR replicate run on unsorted PBMC took in around 300 ng DNA, 30,000 or so T cell genomes. This table comes from immunoSEQ multiplex PCR, and its TCRdb copy is limited to in-frame clones, with some not included. The table has about 500,000 clones, roughly three quarters seen once; the top ten hold more than 10%. The unsorted samples had around 86 million PBMCs used for genomic DNA. The sample taken for sequencing was PBMCs. The V gene is TRBV7-3, the J gene TRBJ2-2; maybe TRBD1 (5 bases). This clonotype was sampled from a woman between 40 and 55 years old in good health. Some clones in this sample may be carry-over from other donors' samples. The CDR3 sequence: CASSRGQNTGELFF. The CDR3 DNA is TGTGCCAGCAGCCGCGGACAGAACACCGGGGAGCTGTTTTTT. Full variable domain (missing parts from reference TRBV7-3 and TRBJ2-2): GAGVSQTPSNKVTEKGKYVELRCDPISGHTALYWYRQSLGQGPEFLIYFQGTGAADDSGLPNDRFFAVRPEGSVSTLKIQRTERGDSAVYLCASSRGQNTGELFFGEGSRLTVL.